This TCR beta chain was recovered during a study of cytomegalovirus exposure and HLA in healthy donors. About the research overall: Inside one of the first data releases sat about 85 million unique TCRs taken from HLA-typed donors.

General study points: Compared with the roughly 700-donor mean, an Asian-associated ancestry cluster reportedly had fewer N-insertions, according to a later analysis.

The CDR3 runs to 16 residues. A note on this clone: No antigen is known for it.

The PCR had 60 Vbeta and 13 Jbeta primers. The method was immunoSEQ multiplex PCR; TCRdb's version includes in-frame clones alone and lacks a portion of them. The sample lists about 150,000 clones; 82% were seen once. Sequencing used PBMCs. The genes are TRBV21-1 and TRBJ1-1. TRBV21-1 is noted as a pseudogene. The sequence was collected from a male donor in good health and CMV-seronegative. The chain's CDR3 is CASSNATVAVNTEAFF. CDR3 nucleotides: TGTGCCAGCAGCAACGCGACTGTGGCGGTGAACACTGAAGCTTTCTTT.